This T cell receptor beta chain stems from a study of cytomegalovirus exposure and HLA in healthy donors. PCR amplification relied on 60 Vbeta primers (plus 13 Jbeta primers). Repertoires were generated with immunoSEQ multiplex PCR, while TCRdb's copy carries only in-frame clones and drops some. The sample shows around 64,000 clones, 70% to 80% of them seen only once. The length of the CDR3 is 15 residues. As concerns this clone: Germline is not matched at one junction end, which may reflect a read error.

The chain couples TRBV23-1 to TRBJ1-1, with 10 bases lining up with TRBD1. TRBV23-1 is filed as an ORF, its function uncertain. Sequencing was carried out using PBMCs. This receptor was obtained from a man younger than 35 in good health and CMV-seropositive. The CDR3 is CASSKSGQGSTEAFF. The DNA of the CDR3 is TGCGCCAGCAGTAAATCGGGACAGGGGAGCACTGAAGCTTTCTTT.